This TCR beta chain was profiled in a study of T-cell memory formation after mild COVID-19. The study, taken as a whole, reports: Contracting clones localized mainly to CM and EM when CD4+ and mainly to EMRA when CD8+. Pre-infection memory carried some responding clones, suggesting that cross-reactive memory joined. Whether day 37 second-wave clones are SARS-CoV-2-specific was not confirmed.

V was pared by 7 bases and J by 2 bases, with 14 bases between. In germline, CDR1 is SEHNR, CDR2 FQNEAQ (reference sequence). This CDR3 has 14 amino acids. In regard to this clonotype: Its target is unknown.

TCRdb re-called the 5' RACE reads with MiXCR, one entry per CDR3 protein. In the table there are hundreds of thousands of distinct CDR3 sequences, roughly 15% of which are singletons. Sequenced input: PBMCs or a T cell subset sorted from them (not recorded which). This TCR derives from a man between 18 and 29 years old who had mild COVID-19 (a few samples of this study predate the infection). Cell type and time point are not known. The V gene is TRBV7-9, the J gene TRBJ2-5; D remains unclear. CDR3 loop: CASNYNGFQETQYF. CDR3 in DNA: TGTGCCAGCAACTACAATGGGTTTCAAGAGACCCAGTACTTC.